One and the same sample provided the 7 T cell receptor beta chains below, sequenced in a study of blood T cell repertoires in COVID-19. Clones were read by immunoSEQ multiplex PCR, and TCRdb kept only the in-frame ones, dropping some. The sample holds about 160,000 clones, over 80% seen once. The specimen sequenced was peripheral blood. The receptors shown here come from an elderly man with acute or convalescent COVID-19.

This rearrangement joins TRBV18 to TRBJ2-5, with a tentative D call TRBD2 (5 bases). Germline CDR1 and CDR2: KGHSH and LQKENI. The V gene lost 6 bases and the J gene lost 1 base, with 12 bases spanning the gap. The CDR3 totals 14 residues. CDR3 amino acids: CASSLAGLQETQYF. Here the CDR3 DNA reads TGTGCCAGCTCCCTCGCCGGACTCCAAGAGACCCAGTACTTC.

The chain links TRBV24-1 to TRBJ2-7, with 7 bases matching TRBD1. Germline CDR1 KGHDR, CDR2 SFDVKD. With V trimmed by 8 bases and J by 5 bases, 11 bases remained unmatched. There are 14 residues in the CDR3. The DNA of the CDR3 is TGTGCCACCAATGTCGGCAGGGGGAGTCACGAGCAGTACTTC. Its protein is CATNVGRGSHEQYF.

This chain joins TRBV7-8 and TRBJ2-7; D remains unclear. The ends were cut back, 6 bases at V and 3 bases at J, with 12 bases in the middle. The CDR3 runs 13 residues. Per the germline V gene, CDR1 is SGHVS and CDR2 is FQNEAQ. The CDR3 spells CASRDHRSYEQYF. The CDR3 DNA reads TGTGCCAGCAGGGATCACCGGAGCTACGAGCAGTACTTC.

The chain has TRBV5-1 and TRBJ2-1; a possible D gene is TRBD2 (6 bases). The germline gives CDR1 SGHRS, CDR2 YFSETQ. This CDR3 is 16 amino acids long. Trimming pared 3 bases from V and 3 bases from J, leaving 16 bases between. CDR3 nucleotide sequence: TGCGCCAGCAGCTCCCAAAGCGGAGGGGTCTACAATGAGCAGTTCTTC. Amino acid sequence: CASSSQSGGVYNEQFF.

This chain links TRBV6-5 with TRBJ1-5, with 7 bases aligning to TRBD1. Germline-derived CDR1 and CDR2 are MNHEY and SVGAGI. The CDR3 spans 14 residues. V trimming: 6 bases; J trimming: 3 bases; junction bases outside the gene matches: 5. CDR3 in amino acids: CASRTGQINQPQHF. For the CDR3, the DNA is TGTGCCAGCAGGACGGGACAGATCAATCAGCCCCAGCATTTT.

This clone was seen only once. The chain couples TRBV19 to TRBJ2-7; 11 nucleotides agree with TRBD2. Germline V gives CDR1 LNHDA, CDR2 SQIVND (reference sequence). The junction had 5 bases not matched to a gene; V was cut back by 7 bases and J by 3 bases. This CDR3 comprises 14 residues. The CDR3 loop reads CASTATSGDYEQYF. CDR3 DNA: TGTGCCAGTACCGCGACTAGCGGGGACTACGAGCAGTACTTC. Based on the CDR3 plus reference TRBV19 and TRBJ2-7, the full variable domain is DGGITQSPKYLFRKEGQNVTLSCEQNLNHDAMYWYRQDPGQGLRLIYYSQIVNDFQKGDIAEGYSVSREKKESFPLTVTSAQKNPTAFYLCASTATSGDYEQYFGPGTRLTVT.

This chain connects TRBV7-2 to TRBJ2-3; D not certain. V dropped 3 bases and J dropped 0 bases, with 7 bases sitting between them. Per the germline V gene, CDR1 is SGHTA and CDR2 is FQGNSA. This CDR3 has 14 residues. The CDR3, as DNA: TGTGCCAGCAGCTTTCTTTCCAGCACAGATACGCAGTATTTT. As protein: CASSFLSSTDTQYF.